This T cell receptor (beta chain) came from a study of cytotoxic CD8 clonotypes in ibrutinib-treated CLL. At the level of the study: The taking of response samples occurred after a median roughly 11 months of treatment, with a range of 6 to 36.

This clone was picked up a small number of times. Its antigen is not identified. Only in-frame clones appear in the TCRdb table, and some are missing; sequencing was by immunoSEQ multiplex PCR. The repertoire has approximately 350,000 clones, about 61% of them found once; the top ten carry around 6.5%. This CDR3 spans 13 amino acids. The germline V and J ends were trimmed by 7 bases and 7 bases, with 13 bases remaining between them. In germline, CDR1 is MNHEY, CDR2 SVGAGI. Study-level points and caveats: Pretreatment clonality was elevated relative to age-matched healthy donors and paralleled circulating CD8+ T-cell counts.

The TCR was taken from a human donor with chronic lymphocytic leukemia. Sequencing was performed on PBMCs, taken after 36 months of ibrutinib treatment. The rearrangement uses TRBV6-5 and TRBJ2-2; possible D gene TRBD1, 5 bases. CDR3 residues: CASTREFGGELFF. In nucleotides, the CDR3 is TGTGCCAGCACCAGGGAATTCGGCGGGGAGCTGTTTTTT.